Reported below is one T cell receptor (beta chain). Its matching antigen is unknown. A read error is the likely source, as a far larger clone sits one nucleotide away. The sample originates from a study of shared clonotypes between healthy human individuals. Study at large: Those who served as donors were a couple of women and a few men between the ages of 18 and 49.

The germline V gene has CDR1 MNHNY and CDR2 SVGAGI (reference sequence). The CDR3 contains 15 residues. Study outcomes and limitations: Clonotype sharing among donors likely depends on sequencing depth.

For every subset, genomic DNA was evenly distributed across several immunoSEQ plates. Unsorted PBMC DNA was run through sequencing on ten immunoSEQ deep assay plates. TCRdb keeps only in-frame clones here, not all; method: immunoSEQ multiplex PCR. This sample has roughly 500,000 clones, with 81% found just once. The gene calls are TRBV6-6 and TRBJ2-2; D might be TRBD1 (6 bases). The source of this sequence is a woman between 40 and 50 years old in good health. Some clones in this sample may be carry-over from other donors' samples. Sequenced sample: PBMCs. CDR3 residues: CSSRPQGSGTGELFF. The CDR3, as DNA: TGTTCCAGCAGGCCACAGGGTTCGGGTACCGGGGAGCTGTTTTTT.